This TCR beta chain was recovered during a study of blood T cells in healthy people across ages. It was with a sample-barcoded 5' primer and a J-beta primer mix that a second PCR of roughly 6 to 12 cycles was run. TCRdb re-derived calls from the 5' RACE reads in MiXCR, one entry per CDR3 protein. The table lists approximately 580,000 distinct CDR3 sequences, around 24% of them singletons. The CDR3 consists of 14 residues. Germline V CDR1 and CDR2: MNHEY, SVGEGT. Separately, the same data were catalogued under a study of T cells of mothers and their children.

Sequencing used blood. The chain employs TRBV6-2 or TRBV6-3 and TRBJ2-5; TRBD1 might be the D (6 bases). Judging by the DNA end, TRBJ2-7 fits better; the J call may be wrong. This receptor was taken from a boy between 5 and 17 years old in good health. In DNA, the CDR3 is TGTGCCAGCTCCCGGACAGCCCGACACTACGAGCAGTACTTC. Encoded protein: CASSRTARHYEQYF.